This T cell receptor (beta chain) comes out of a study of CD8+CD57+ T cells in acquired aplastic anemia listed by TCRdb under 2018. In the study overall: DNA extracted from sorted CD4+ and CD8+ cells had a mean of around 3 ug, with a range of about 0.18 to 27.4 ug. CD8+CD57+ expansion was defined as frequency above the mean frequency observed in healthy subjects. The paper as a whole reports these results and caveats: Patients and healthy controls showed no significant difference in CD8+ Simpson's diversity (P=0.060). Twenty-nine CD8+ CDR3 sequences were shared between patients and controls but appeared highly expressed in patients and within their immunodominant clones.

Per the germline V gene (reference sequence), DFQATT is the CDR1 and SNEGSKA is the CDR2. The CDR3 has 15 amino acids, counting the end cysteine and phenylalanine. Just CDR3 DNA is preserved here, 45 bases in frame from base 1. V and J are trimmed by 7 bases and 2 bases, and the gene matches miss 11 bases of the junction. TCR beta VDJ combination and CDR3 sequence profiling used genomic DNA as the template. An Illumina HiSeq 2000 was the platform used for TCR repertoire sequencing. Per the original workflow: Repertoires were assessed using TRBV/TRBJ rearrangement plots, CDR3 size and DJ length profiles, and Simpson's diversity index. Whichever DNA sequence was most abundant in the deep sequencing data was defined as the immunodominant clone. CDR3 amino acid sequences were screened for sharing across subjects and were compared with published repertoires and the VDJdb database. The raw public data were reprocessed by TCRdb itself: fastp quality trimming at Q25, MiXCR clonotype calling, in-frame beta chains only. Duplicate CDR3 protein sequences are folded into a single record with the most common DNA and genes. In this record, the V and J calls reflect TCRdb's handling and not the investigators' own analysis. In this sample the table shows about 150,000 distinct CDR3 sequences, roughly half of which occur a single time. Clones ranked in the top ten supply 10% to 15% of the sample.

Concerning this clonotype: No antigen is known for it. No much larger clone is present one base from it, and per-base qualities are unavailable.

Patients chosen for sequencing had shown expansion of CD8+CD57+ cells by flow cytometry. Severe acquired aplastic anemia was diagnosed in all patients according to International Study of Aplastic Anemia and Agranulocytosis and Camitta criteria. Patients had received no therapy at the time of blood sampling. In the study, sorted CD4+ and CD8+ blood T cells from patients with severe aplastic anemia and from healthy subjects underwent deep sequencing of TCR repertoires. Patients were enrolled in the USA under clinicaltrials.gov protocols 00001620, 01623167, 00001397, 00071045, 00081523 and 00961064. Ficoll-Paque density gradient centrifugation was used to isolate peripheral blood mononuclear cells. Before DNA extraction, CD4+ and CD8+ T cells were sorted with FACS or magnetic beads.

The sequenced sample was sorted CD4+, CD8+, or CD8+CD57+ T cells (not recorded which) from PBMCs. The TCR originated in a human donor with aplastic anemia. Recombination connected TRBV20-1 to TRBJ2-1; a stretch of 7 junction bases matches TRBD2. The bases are TGCAGTGTGTCTGGTGGGCTAGCGGCCTACAATGAGCAGTTCTTC. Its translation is CSVSGGLAAYNEQFF.